The 30 T cell receptor beta chains listed next were all sequenced from one sample in a study of cytomegalovirus exposure and HLA in healthy donors (dated by TCRdb to between 2016 and 2019). Preparation of the library involved the immunoSEQ multiplex PCR assay. For the multiplex PCR, a mixture combining 60 forward primers for TCR Vbeta segments and 13 reverse primers for TCR Jbeta segments was used. Imported from immuneACCESS, the table was reduced by TCRdb to in-frame sequences with V and J called. These copies leave out some clones; in studies compared against another copy, an unresolved V gene accounts for under half, and the cause of the remainder is not known. For this sample the table gives 150,000 to 200,000 clones, of which more than 70% were detected only once. More than 4% of the sample is in the top ten clones. Input material: PBMCs. All receptors derive from a male donor in good health and CMV-seronegative.

This clone has a single count. The chain employs TRBV6-6 and TRBJ1-1, with 7 bases identical to TRBD1. V shed 5 bases and J 5 bases; nucleotides not matched to a gene: 8. The CDR3 totals 14 residues. CDR1 is MNHNY and CDR2 is SVGAGI in the germline V gene (reference sequence). CDR3 in DNA: TGTGCCAGCAGTCTGGGACAGCTGAGGACTGAAGCTTTCTTT. Translation: CASSLGQLRTEAFF.

J is TRBJ2-1 and V is TRBV7-8; tentatively, D is TRBD2 (6 bases). V was cut by 2 bases and J by 4 bases, with 18 bases left in between. Germline V gene sequence: CDR1 SGHVS, CDR2 FQNEAQ. The CDR3 covers 17 residues. The CDR3 nucleotides are TGTGCCAGCAGCTTAAAATCGGCGGGGCAATCTTACAATGAGCAGTTCTTC. Translated, it gives CASSLKSAGQSYNEQFF.

The chain uses TRBV6-6 and TRBJ1-2; D is possibly TRBD1 (5 bases). CDR3 size: 16 residues. The germline V gene encodes CDR1 MNHNY and CDR2 SVGAGI (reference sequence). Trimming shortened V by 3 bases and J by 4 bases, and 18 bases separated the two germline ends. In DNA form, the CDR3 reads TGTGCCAGCAGTTATTCGGGACTCGTAGACGCCTATGGCTACACCTTC. Residues: CASSYSGLVDAYGYTF.

This clone was found once. V is TRBV9 and J is TRBJ2-1, with unresolved D. The CDR3 has 15 residues. The germline gives CDR1 SGDLS, CDR2 YYNGEE. V was cut by 0 bases and J by 0 bases, with 7 bases left in between. Written as DNA, the CDR3 is TGTGCCAGCAGCGTAGAATATTTCTCCTACAATGAGCAGTTCTTC. Translation gives CASSVEYFSYNEQFF.

In its sample, this clone was seen once. The CDR3 nucleotides are TGTGCCACCCATCAGGGGTCCTACAATGAGCAGTTCTTC. It is translated as CATHQGSYNEQFF. V usage is TRBV6-5 and J usage is TRBJ2-1; a weak D match, TRBD1 (6 bases). The CDR3 consists of 13 residues. The V gene's germline CDR1 is MNHEY and CDR2 SVGAGI. V shed 10 bases and J shed 1 base, with 11 bases lying between them.

The V and J genes are TRBV5-4 and TRBJ2-3; a weak D match, TRBD1 (6 bases). Germline V gene lookup returns CDR1 SGHNT and CDR2 YYREEE (reference sequence). The CDR3 runs 14 residues. The V and J ends lost 1 base and 0 bases respectively, with 6 bases between them. The CDR3 DNA reads as TGTGCCAGCAGCTTGCAGGGGAGCACAGATACGCAGTATTTT. Its protein product is CASSLQGSTDTQYF.

V usage is TRBV5-1 and J usage is TRBJ1-4, with D maybe TRBD1 (5 bases). The CDR3 has 15 amino acids. CDR1 is SGHRS, CDR2 YFSETQ, per germline. Trimming took 2 bases from V and 8 from J, leaving 16 bases between them. Here the CDR3 reads CASSFFGAEEEKLFF. Written as DNA, the CDR3 is TGCGCCAGCAGCTTCTTTGGGGCAGAAGAAGAAAAACTGTTTTTT.

The chain is built from TRBV7-9 and TRBJ2-7, with a tentative D call TRBD2 (6 bases). V was pared by 2 bases and J by 2 bases, with 10 bases between. Germline V gene sequence: CDR1 SEHNR, CDR2 FQNEAQ (reference sequence). This CDR3 region has 14 residues. The DNA for the CDR3 is TGTGCCAGCAGCTTAATAACTAGCCCCTACGAGCAGTACTTC. It translates to CASSLITSPYEQYF. Full variable domain (rest looked up from reference TRBV7-9 and TRBJ2-7): DTGVSQNPRHKITKRGQNVTFRCDPISEHNRLYWYRQTLGQGPEFLTYFQNEAQLEKSRLLSDRFSAERPKGSFSTLEIQRTEQGDSAMYLCASSLITSPYEQYFGPGTRLTVT.

J is TRBJ2-7 and V is TRBV21-1; the table's TRBD2 call for D was not verified on the DNA. TRBV21-1 is a listed pseudogene. This CDR3 spans 13 amino acids. The CDR3 sequence: CASSGLESYEQYF. The CDR3 DNA reads as TGTGCCAGCAGCGGACTAGAATCCTACGAGCAGTACTTC.

The J gene is TRBJ2-1, the V gene TRBV27, with D perhaps TRBD2 (7 bases). The germline V gene encodes CDR1 MNHEY and CDR2 SMNVEV (reference sequence). V dropped 6 bases and J dropped 13 bases, with 25 bases sitting between them. The CDR3 has 15 amino acids. The CDR3 sequence is CASRPPIRGGGVQFF. The CDR3 coding sequence is TGTGCCAGCAGACCCCCGATTCGAGGGGGGGGTGTACAGTTCTTC.

This sequence joins TRBV6-1 and TRBJ2-6; TRBD1 matches at 7 bases. Trimming at V came to 0 bases and at J to 0 bases, leaving 8 bases not matched to a gene. The CDR3 loop spans 19 amino acids. From germline, CDR1 is MNHNS and CDR2 SASEGT. Here the CDR3 reads CASSEARPGGRSGANVLTF. The CDR3 DNA is TGTGCCAGCAGTGAAGCGCGGCCAGGGGGACGCTCTGGGGCCAACGTCCTGACTTTC.

This clone has a handful of counts. The chain combines TRBV25-1 with TRBJ1-3; D gene uncertain. The CDR3 spans 15 residues. Germline CDR1 is MGHDK and CDR2 is SYGVNS. V was cut by 3 bases and J by 0 bases, with 9 bases left in between. DNA for the CDR3: TGTGCCAGCAGTGAGAGGAGAGACTCTGGAAACACCATATATTTT. Translated, it gives CASSERRDSGNTIYF.

The rearrangement joins TRBV5-1 to TRBJ1-6; tentative D call: TRBD1 (6 bases). The CDR3 sequence is 15 residues long. V lost 1 base to trimming and J lost 5 bases, with 10 bases between them. The germline gives CDR1 SGHRS, CDR2 YFSETQ. The DNA for the CDR3 is TGCGCCAGCAGCTTGCCGGCAGGGGATAATTCACCCCTCCACTTT. Protein product: CASSLPAGDNSPLHF.

This chain connects TRBV7-2 to TRBJ2-7, with 7 bases aligning to TRBD2. This CDR3 is built from 14 residues. Germline CDR1 is SGHTA and CDR2 is FQGNSA. J was trimmed by 3 bases and V by 5 bases; bases with no gene match: 7. CDR3 amino acids: CASSLTSVDYEQYF. The CDR3 DNA is TGTGCCAGCAGCCTAACTAGCGTCGACTACGAGCAGTACTTC.

The chain couples TRBV5-1 to TRBJ1-1; maybe TRBD1 (5 bases). Germline CDR1 is SGHRS and CDR2 is YFSETQ. V was cut by 2 bases and J by 2 bases, with 10 bases left in between. This CDR3 has 14 amino acids. In DNA form, the CDR3 reads TGCGCCAGCAGCTTCAGGGTTGGCAACACTGAAGCTTTCTTT. It codes for CASSFRVGNTEAFF.

The chain combines TRBV6-6 with TRBJ1-1, with D perhaps TRBD1 (5 bases). This CDR3 has 13 amino acids. Trimming pared 2 bases from V and 11 bases from J, leaving 15 bases between. CDR1 MNHNY and CDR2 SVGAGI come from the germline V gene (reference sequence). The CDR3 loop reads CASSYPAGSVAFF. The CDR3 DNA is TGTGCCAGCAGTTACCCCGCAGGGTCCGTGGCTTTCTTT.

J is TRBJ1-2 and V is TRBV30; TRBD1 aligns across 7 bases. The CDR3 is 12 residues long. Germline V lookup: CDR1 GTSNPN, CDR2 SVGIG (reference sequence). V was clipped by 5 bases and J by 4 bases; unmatched bases: 4. The CDR3 DNA follows: TGTGCCTGGTCACAGGGGAGCTATGGCTACACCTTC. Protein: CAWSQGSYGYTF.

V gene TRBV6-1 combines with J gene TRBJ2-1; possible D gene TRBD2, 6 bases. This CDR3 has 15 amino acids. The germline gives CDR1 MNHNS, CDR2 SASEGT. Trimming took off 1 base at V and 3 bases at J, with 10 bases between the two ends. In DNA, the CDR3 is TGTGCCAGCAGTGAAGGGGCGGGGAGCTACAATGAGCAGTTCTTC. Translated, it gives CASSEGAGSYNEQFF.

V usage is TRBV7-2 and J usage is TRBJ1-2; possible D gene TRBD1, 5 bases. CDR1 and CDR2 from the germline V gene are SGHTA and FQGNSA. V shed 4 bases and J shed 5 bases, with 11 bases lying between them. The CDR3 totals 13 residues. The CDR3 coding sequence is TGTGCCAGCAGCTCCGGACAAGAGTATGGCTACACCTTC. Translation gives CASSSGQEYGYTF.

The chain carries TRBV27 and TRBJ2-3; TRBD2 matches 8 bases. V trimming: 3 bases; J trimming: 4 bases; junction bases outside the gene matches: 6. Germline CDR1 reads MNHEY; CDR2 reads SMNVEV (reference sequence). The CDR3 extends over 15 amino acids. Written as DNA, the CDR3 is TGTGCCAGCAGTTTCGGGACTAGATTTGCAGATACGCAGTATTTT. This sequence encodes CASSFGTRFADTQYF.

The V call is TRBV5-4, the J call TRBJ1-6; 9 bases match TRBD1. This CDR3 is built from 14 residues. The germline V gene has CDR1 SGHNT and CDR2 YYREEE (reference sequence). V lost 2 bases to trimming and J lost 9 bases; unmatched junction nucleotides: 3. Written as DNA, the CDR3 is TGTGCCAGCAGCTTACAGGGGGCGCTTTCACCCCTCCACTTT. Translating gives CASSLQGALSPLHF.

V is TRBV5-4 and J is TRBJ2-5, with a tentative D call TRBD2 (5 bases). The end of the DNA fits TRBJ2-7 better, so the J call may be wrong. The CDR3 extends over 14 amino acids. Germline-derived CDR1 and CDR2 are SGHNT and YYREEE (reference sequence). This CDR3 is CASSLSGEHYEQYF. CDR3 bases: TGTGCCAGCAGCTTGTCCGGGGAACACTACGAGCAGTACTTC.

This clone was recorded only once. This rearrangement joins TRBV28 to TRBJ1-2; D may be TRBD1 (6 bases). Germline-derived CDR1 and CDR2 are MDHEN and SYDVKM. V lost 3 bases and J 7 bases, leaving 12 bases between the germline ends. The CDR3 consists of 13 residues. The CDR3: CASSLLGARGYTF. CDR3 DNA sequence: TGTGCCAGCAGTTTGCTGGGGGCGCGTGGCTACACCTTC.

This clone was counted a few times. This chain joins TRBV9 and TRBJ2-5; 8 bases line up with TRBD2. V lost 0 bases and J lost 3; bases outside the gene matches: 1. CDR3 length: 14 residues. Germline CDR1 SGDLS, CDR2 YYNGEE. The CDR3 region has the DNA TGTGCCAGCAGCGTAGCGGGAGGGGAAGAGACCCAGTACTTC. It yields the protein CASSVAGGEETQYF.

V usage is TRBV10-3 and J usage is TRBJ2-1; D uncertain. This CDR3 is built from 15 residues. Germline lookup yields CDR1 ENHRY and CDR2 SYGVKD. V was shortened by 3 bases and J by 5 bases, with 14 bases between the two germline ends. CDR3 coding DNA: TGTGCCATCAGTGATGTCGTTGGGCTGCACAATGAGCAGTTCTTC. Protein product: CAISDVVGLHNEQFF.

The CDR3 DNA reads as TGTGCCAGCAGCGATGGACTAGCGGGAGGGTACGAGCAGTACTTC. Translating it yields CASSDGLAGGYEQYF. V gene TRBV7-9 combines with J gene TRBJ2-7; 15 bases fit TRBD2. This CDR3 comprises 15 residues. Germline V gene sequence: CDR1 SEHNR, CDR2 FQNEAQ (reference sequence). With V trimmed by 5 bases and J by 4 bases, 3 bases remained unmatched.

This clone showed up just once. The chain links TRBV28 to TRBJ2-1; no firm D call. This CDR3 spans 14 amino acids. Between the trimmed V and J ends, which lost 2 bases and 5 bases, there was a span of 10 bases. Per the germline V gene, CDR1 is MDHEN and CDR2 is SYDVKM. The CDR3 nucleotides are TGTGCCAGCAGTTTAATTCCGAGGCACAATGAGCAGTTCTTC. It translates to CASSLIPRHNEQFF.

J is TRBJ2-5 and V is TRBV7-2; 7 positions agree with TRBD2. J gave up 3 bases and V 6 bases, and 7 bases lay outside the gene matches. Germline CDR1 is SGHTA and CDR2 is FQGNSA. The CDR3 runs 14 residues. CDR3 in DNA: TGTGCCAGCAGAACCGGGACTAACGAAGAGACCCAGTACTTC. Translation: CASRTGTNEETQYF.

CDR3 sequence: CASSLTHRVPGKAFF. CDR3 coding DNA: TGTGCCAGCAGCTTAACCCACAGGGTCCCCGGAAAAGCTTTCTTT. This chain joins TRBV7-3 and TRBJ1-1, with a tentative D call TRBD1 (6 bases). Per the germline V gene, CDR1 is SGHTA and CDR2 is FQGTGA. V was shortened by 0 bases and J by 9 bases, with 17 bases between the two germline ends. The CDR3 spans 15 residues.

The rearrangement links TRBV7-2 to TRBJ2-1, with D perhaps TRBD2 (5 bases). The V gene's germline CDR1 is SGHTA and CDR2 FQGNSA. Trimming pared 5 bases from V and 2 bases from J, leaving 16 bases between. The CDR3 is 16 residues long. CDR3 bases: TGTGCCAGCAGCCAGAACGGACTTAGAACCTACAATGAGCAGTTCTTC. Its translation is CASSQNGLRTYNEQFF.